The 9 T cell receptor beta chains below all came from one sample that was sequenced in a study of T-cell memory formation after mild COVID-19. TCRdb processed the 5' RACE reads anew with MiXCR; each CDR3 protein has one entry. Among under 90,000 distinct CDR3 sequences listed, roughly 13% were seen once. Sequenced: PBMCs or a T cell subset sorted from them (not recorded which). These receptors originate from an adult woman who had mild COVID-19 (a few samples of this study predate the infection). Cell type and time point are not known.

The sample holds a few counts of this clonotype. The rearrangement uses TRBV4-1 and TRBJ2-7; a weak D match, TRBD1 (7 bases). The CDR3 has 17 amino acids. The V gene's germline CDR1 is MGHRA and CDR2 YSYEKL. Between the trimmed V and J ends, which lost 0 bases and 1 base, there was a span of 16 bases. The CDR3, as DNA: TGCGCCAGCAGCCAAGATCGTCCCAGGGGGGCGTCCTACGAGCAGTACTTC. This gives the protein CASSQDRPRGASYEQYF.

The rearrangement joins TRBV19 to TRBJ2-3, with TRBD2 matching over 9 bases. The CDR3 contains 19 residues. The junction had 17 bases not matched to a gene; V was cut back by 7 bases and J by 0 bases. Germline V gene data show CDR1 as LNHDA and CDR2 as SQIVND (reference sequence). The CDR3 DNA is TGTGCCAGTAAAAGGGCGATACTAGCGGGCCAACCTAGCACAGATACGCAGTATTTT. Translating gives CASKRAILAGQPSTDTQYF.

This clonotype was seen at least ten times. This chain joins TRBV11-2 and TRBJ2-7; D could derive from TRBD1 or TRBD2 (6 bases each). Per the germline V gene, CDR1 is SGHAT and CDR2 is FQNNGV. This CDR3 spans 17 amino acids. Between the trimmed V and J ends, which lost 1 base and 1 base, there was a span of 17 bases. The CDR3 is CASSLGTGGGPSYEQYF. The DNA for the CDR3 is TGTGCCAGCAGCTTAGGCACAGGAGGGGGGCCGTCCTACGAGCAGTACTTC.

This clonotype was seen only a few times. The chain joins TRBV5-6 to TRBJ2-4; D gene uncertain. Trimming left V 1 base short and J 0 bases short, with 11 bases between. Germline V gene sequence: CDR1 SGHDT, CDR2 YYEEEE. There are 16 residues in the CDR3. The CDR3 is CASSLRANLAKNIQYF. For the CDR3, the DNA is TGTGCCAGCAGCTTGAGGGCTAATCTAGCCAAAAACATTCAGTACTTC.

This clonotype has more than one count but fewer than ten. The genes are TRBV27 and TRBJ2-7, with D perhaps given as TRBD1 or TRBD2 (5 bases each). The CDR3 spans 13 residues. With 2 bases removed from V and 3 bases from J, the gap between germline ends came to 8 bases. Germline V gives CDR1 MNHEY, CDR2 SMNVEV (reference sequence). The CDR3, as DNA: TGTGCCAGCAGTTTAGGGACCTTCTACGAGCAGTACTTC. Its translation: CASSLGTFYEQYF.

There are a few counts of this clonotype. The genes are TRBV6-5 and TRBJ2-7, with TRBD2 matching over 7 bases. This CDR3 has 13 residues. V shed 8 bases, J shed 1 base, and the junction held 5 bases outside the gene matches. The V gene's germline CDR1 is MNHEY and CDR2 SVGAGI. The CDR3 sequence is CASVSGGSYEQYF. The CDR3 DNA is TGTGCCAGCGTATCGGGAGGTTCCTACGAGCAGTACTTC.

V usage is TRBV11-2 and J usage is TRBJ2-3; D unresolved. The CDR3 runs 13 residues. Germline values: CDR1 SGHAT, CDR2 FQNNGV. V was pared by 6 bases and J by 4 bases, with 11 bases between. This chain's CDR3 is CASSPPLADTQYF. The CDR3 DNA follows: TGTGCCAGCAGTCCGCCTTTGGCAGATACGCAGTATTTT.

The sample holds a few counts of this clonotype. V usage is TRBV29-1 and J usage is TRBJ2-7; 9 bases fit TRBD1. The germline V gene has CDR1 SQVTM and CDR2 ANQGSEA. The CDR3 totals 14 residues. J was trimmed by 2 bases and V by 6 bases; bases with no gene match: 8. The CDR3 protein is CSVRPGQGAYEQYF. The CDR3 coding sequence is TGCAGCGTCAGACCGGGACAGGGTGCCTACGAGCAGTACTTC.

This chain joins TRBV12-3 or TRBV12-4 and TRBJ2-2; D is undetermined. The CDR3 runs 10 residues. V was shortened by 6 bases and J by 7 bases, with 3 bases between the two germline ends. CDR3 residues: CASRGGELFF. CDR3 sequence (DNA): TGTGCCAGCAGGGGCGGGGAGCTGTTTTTT.